Shown below are 19 T cell receptor beta chains from a single sample sequenced in a study of cytomegalovirus exposure and HLA in healthy donors. Primers: 60 Vbeta forward and 13 Jbeta reverse. The method was immunoSEQ multiplex PCR; TCRdb's version includes in-frame clones alone and lacks a portion of them. This table has about 110,000 clones, 77% appearing once. Sequencing input: PBMCs. Receptors originate from a male donor in good health and CMV-seronegative.

The chain joins TRBV11-2 to TRBJ2-7; no reliable D call. Per germline, CDR1 SGHAT and CDR2 FQNNGV. The CDR3 is 12 residues long. V gave up 2 bases and J gave up 0 bases, with 2 bases separating them. This CDR3 is CASSLLSYEQYF. In nucleotides, the CDR3 is TGTGCCAGCAGCTTACTCTCCTACGAGCAGTACTTC.

This clone has only one observation. This rearrangement joins TRBV6-5 to TRBJ1-1; a possible D gene is TRBD1 (6 bases). The germline V and J ends were trimmed by 8 bases and 1 base, with 11 bases remaining between them. CDR3 length equals 13 residues. Germline CDR1 and CDR2: MNHEY and SVGAGI. The CDR3 here is CASSRGWNTEAFF. DNA for the CDR3: TGTGCCAGCTCCAGGGGCTGGAACACTGAAGCTTTCTTT.

V and J are TRBV7-8 and TRBJ1-2, with TRBD1 matching 9 bases. Germline trimming cut 5 bases from V and 2 bases from J; bases unmatched to any gene: 3. Germline loops: CDR1 SGHVS, CDR2 FQNEAQ. This CDR3 contains 14 residues. Here the CDR3 DNA reads TGTGCCAGCAGCAAAGACAGGGGGAACTATGGCTACACCTTC. Protein product: CASSKDRGNYGYTF.

The J gene is TRBJ2-4, the V gene TRBV9; a possible D gene is TRBD2 (5 bases). The CDR3 is 11 amino acids. Trimming shortened V by 2 bases and J by 8 bases, and 5 bases separated the two germline ends. Germline CDR1 reads SGDLS; CDR2 reads YYNGEE. The CDR3: CASSVEDIQYF. The DNA of the CDR3 is TGTGCCAGCAGCGTGGAGGACATTCAGTACTTC. The full variable domain, in which reference TRBV9 and TRBJ2-4 provide the parts outside the CDR3, is DSGVTQTPKHLITATGQRVTLRCSPRSGDLSVYWYQQSLDQGLQFLIQYYNGEERAKGNILERFSAQQFPDLHSELNLSSLELGDSALYFCASSVEDIQYFGAGTRLSVL.

This clone was seen a single time. The rearrangement uses TRBV2 and TRBJ2-7, with 7 nucleotides matching TRBD2. The CDR3 has 15 amino acids. J lost 6 bases, V lost 5 bases, and 13 bases had no gene match. CDR1 SNHLY and CDR2 FYNNEI come from the germline V gene. The CDR3 protein is CASSPERGGRTEQYF. The CDR3 nucleotides read TGTGCCAGCAGTCCCGAGCGGGGCGGGAGAACCGAGCAGTACTTC. Together with reference TRBV2 and TRBJ2-7, the CDR3 gives the full variable domain: EPEVTQTPSHQVTQMGQEVILRCVPISNHLYFYWYRQILGQKVEFLVSFYNNEISEKSEIFDDQFSVERPDGSNFTLKIRSTKLEDSAMYFCASSPERGGRTEQYFGPGTRLTVT.

In this sample, this clone turned up a few times. This chain connects TRBV6-4 to TRBJ2-2; 7 bases align to TRBD2. CDR1 MRHNA and CDR2 SNTAGT come from the germline V gene. The CDR3 length is 16 residues. V shed 4 bases, J shed 1 base, and the junction held 6 bases outside the gene matches. The CDR3 sequence: CASSVGTTENTGELFF. The CDR3 DNA follows: TGTGCCAGCAGTGTGGGGACTACCGAGAACACCGGGGAGCTGTTTTTT.

V is TRBV10-1 and J is TRBJ2-2; a possible D gene is TRBD1 (6 bases). In germline, CDR1 is WNHNN, CDR2 SYGVQD (reference sequence). V was pared by 5 bases and J by 3 bases, with 10 bases between. The CDR3 has 14 residues. CDR3 sequence reads: CASSWTAYTGELFF. The CDR3 coding sequence is TGCGCCAGCAGTTGGACAGCCTACACCGGGGAGCTGTTTTTT.

Written as DNA, the CDR3 is TGTGCCAGCAGCTTGGGACTAGCGATCTCCTACAATGAGCAGTTCTTC. Protein sequence: CASSLGLAISYNEQFF. V usage is TRBV5-5 and J usage is TRBJ2-1, with 8 bases lining up with TRBD2. J was trimmed by 0 bases and V by 0 bases; bases with no gene match: 2. This CDR3 region has 16 residues. The germline V gene has CDR1 SGHKS and CDR2 YYEKEE (reference sequence).

This chain links TRBV15 with TRBJ2-1; perhaps TRBD1 as D (6 bases). This CDR3 contains 16 residues. Trimming took off 7 bases at V and 4 bases at J, with 20 bases between the two ends. Germline V CDR1 and CDR2: LNHNV, YYDKDF (reference sequence). The CDR3 reads CATKIEGTGLYNEQFF. In nucleotides, the CDR3 is TGTGCCACCAAGATTGAGGGAACAGGGTTATACAATGAGCAGTTCTTC.

This clone showed up just a few times. This chain connects TRBV10-2 to TRBJ1-5; D is possibly TRBD1 (6 bases). CDR1 and CDR2 (germline): WSHSY, SAAADI. Trimming took off 6 bases at V and 1 base at J, with 10 bases between the two ends. This CDR3 comprises 14 residues. CDR3 residues: CASRVDRSNQPQHF. Here the CDR3 DNA reads TGCGCCAGCAGGGTGGACAGAAGCAATCAGCCCCAGCATTTT.

This rearrangement joins TRBV11-2 to TRBJ2-1, with 9 bases matching TRBD1. CDR1 is SGHAT, CDR2 FQNNGV, per germline. V dropped 5 bases and J dropped 8; count of bases not matched to a gene: 7. This CDR3 has 14 residues. The DNA for the CDR3 is TGTGCCAGCAGCCGGGACAGGGTTGATGATGAGCAGTTCTTC. As protein: CASSRDRVDDEQFF.

V usage is TRBV5-6 and J usage is TRBJ2-7; the match to TRBD1 covers 7 bases. The germline gives CDR1 SGHDT, CDR2 YYEEEE. Losses at the gene ends were 1 base for V and 3 bases for J; bases not matched to a gene: 7. The CDR3 loop spans 15 amino acids. Here the CDR3 reads CASSLRPPGGYEQYF. The CDR3 bases are TGTGCCAGCAGCTTGAGACCTCCAGGGGGCTACGAGCAGTACTTC.

The chain is built from TRBV10-2 and TRBJ1-1; 7 positions match TRBD1. The germline gives CDR1 WSHSY, CDR2 SAAADI. The CDR3 extends over 12 amino acids. V lost 6 bases to trimming and J lost 4 bases; unmatched junction nucleotides: 2. The DNA of the CDR3 is TGCGCCAGCAGATACAGGGGCACTGAAGCTTTCTTT. Amino acid sequence: CASRYRGTEAFF.

CDR3 region: CASSEGQGASEQFF. DNA for the CDR3: TGTGCCAGCAGCGAGGGACAGGGGGCGAGTGAGCAGTTCTTC. V and J are TRBV5-6 and TRBJ2-1; the match to TRBD1 covers 12 bases. J was trimmed by 9 bases and V by 4 bases; bases with no gene match: 5. Germline V lookup: CDR1 SGHDT, CDR2 YYEEEE. This CDR3 spans 14 amino acids.

The J gene is TRBJ1-1, the V gene TRBV10-2; D ambiguous. The CDR3 sequence is 13 residues long. Germline V CDR1 and CDR2: WSHSY, SAAADI. V lost 2 bases to trimming and J lost 4 bases, with 8 bases between them. CDR3 in amino acids: CASSEGRSTEAFF. The DNA of the CDR3 is TGCGCCAGCAGTGAGGGGAGGTCCACTGAAGCTTTCTTT.

This clone was found a few times. The J gene is TRBJ2-7, the V gene TRBV29-1; 12 bases align to TRBD2. Germline V lookup: CDR1 SQVTM, CDR2 ANQGSEA. The CDR3 loop spans 15 amino acids. J gave up 7 bases and V 2 bases, and 9 bases lay outside the gene matches. The CDR3 loop is CSVEKLAGGGGEQYF. The DNA of the CDR3 is TGCAGCGTTGAAAAACTAGCGGGAGGTGGAGGGGAGCAGTACTTC.

The V and J genes are TRBV28 and TRBJ1-1, with TRBD1 as a possible D gene (5 bases). Between the trimmed V and J ends, which lost 6 bases and 4 bases, there was a span of 21 bases. The CDR3 loop spans 16 amino acids. Germline V CDR1 and CDR2: MDHEN, SYDVKM. The CDR3 nucleotides read TGTGCCAGCAGGTCCTCAGGGTTTCGCGCTTTCACTGAAGCTTTCTTT. Protein product: CASRSSGFRAFTEAFF. Together with reference TRBV28 and TRBJ1-1, the CDR3 gives the full variable domain: DVKVTQSSRYLVKRTGEKVFLECVQDMDHENMFWYRQDPGLGLRLIYFSYDVKMKEKGDIPEGYSVSREKKERFSLILESASTNQTSMYLCASRSSGFRAFTEAFFGQGTRLTVV.

V usage is TRBV5-1 and J usage is TRBJ2-3, with D perhaps TRBD1 (5 bases). Germline-derived CDR1 and CDR2 are SGHRS and YFSETQ. V was shortened by 0 bases and J by 2 bases, with 7 bases between the two germline ends. The CDR3 is 14 amino acids. The CDR3: CASSLGQNTDTQYF. The CDR3 region has the DNA TGCGCCAGCAGCTTGGGACAGAACACAGATACGCAGTATTTT.

The chain recombines TRBV5-6 with TRBJ2-1; D is possibly TRBD1 (5 bases). Per germline, CDR1 SGHDT and CDR2 YYEEEE. The CDR3 sequence is 14 residues long. Trimming took off 5 bases at V and 6 bases at J, with 15 bases between the two ends. As DNA, the CDR3 is TGTGCCAGCAGGGCTAGAGGACAACGCAATGAGCAGTTCTTC. This gives the protein CASRARGQRNEQFF.